This T cell receptor beta chain was sequenced in a study of Ad26.COV2.S vaccination and SARS-CoV-2 variants. About the study: The vaccine Ad26.COV2.S was put into the muscle once, or twice with 56 days between.

Study outcomes and limitations: Using TCR breadth and depth analyses may have led to underestimated total T cell responses. Ad26.COV2.S recipients had broader spike-specific TCRs (P = 0.0014).

There are a few counts of this clone. As yet, its antigen is unknown. The CDR3 spans 13 residues. Germline-derived CDR1 and CDR2 are SGHDT and YYEEEE. V lost 6 bases to trimming and J lost 2 bases; unmatched junction nucleotides: 3. Noted treatment: some 20 received Ad26.COV2.S at low or high dose, single or two shots; several received placebo; per-sample allocation not given. The investigators took samples on day 63 after the first vaccine or placebo injection. An Ad26 vector expressing Wuhan-strain SARS-CoV-2 spike served as the vaccine. TCRdb keeps only in-frame clones here, not all; method: immunoSEQ multiplex PCR. The table shows 300,000 to 450,000 clones, with around 84% occurring only once.

The origin of this receptor is a person aged 18-65 years who received the Ad26.COV2.S COVID-19 vaccine or a placebo. This specimen was peripheral blood, taken in a trial of Ad26.COV2.S vaccine versus placebo. This chain connects TRBV5-6 to TRBJ2-3; 7 bases agree with TRBD1. CDR3 residues: CASIRGPTDTQYF. DNA of the CDR3: TGTGCCAGCATTAGGGGGCCCACAGATACGCAGTATTTT.